A single sample gave rise to the 27 T cell receptor beta chains below, sequenced in a study of technical replicates of blood from a few donors. Only in-frame clones appear in the TCRdb table, and some are missing; sequencing was by immunoSEQ multiplex PCR. This sample has about 83,000 clones; just under 95% occur once, and the top ten carry 0.2% to 0.3%. Sequencing input: T cells isolated from PBMCs. These receptors were collected from a human donor in good health.

V is TRBV2 and J is TRBJ1-1; D gene ambiguous. Germline V gene data show CDR1 as SNHLY and CDR2 as FYNNEI. The CDR3 loop spans 14 amino acids. Trimming took 3 bases from V and 1 from J, leaving 9 bases between them. CDR3 region: CASSDLRENTEAFF. The CDR3 DNA reads TGTGCCAGCAGTGATTTACGCGAGAACACTGAAGCTTTCTTT.

The chain has TRBV6-5 and TRBJ1-5; D possibly corresponds to TRBD1 (6 bases). Trimming removed 4 bases at V and 3 bases at J, with 10 bases between. The CDR3 loop spans 14 amino acids. Germline CDR1 MNHEY, CDR2 SVGAGI. The CDR3 bases are TGTGCCAGCAGTTTCGACAGGACCAATCAGCCCCAGCATTTT. This encodes CASSFDRTNQPQHF.

V is TRBV5-1 and J is TRBJ1-2, with D possibly matching TRBD1 (5 bases). The CDR3 totals 15 residues. V lost 2 bases, J lost 4 bases, and 15 bases lay in between. CDR1 is SGHRS and CDR2 is YFSETQ in the germline V gene. DNA of the CDR3: TGCGCCAGCAGCTTAGGCACAGGCGCCACCTATGGCTACACCTTC. Its translation: CASSLGTGATYGYTF.

CDR3 DNA: TGTGCCATCAGTGAGTCCCGTGAGCAGTACTTC. Its translation is CAISESREQYF. The V gene is TRBV10-3, the J gene TRBJ2-7; D gene unclear. CDR3 length: 11 residues. Germline V gene sequence: CDR1 ENHRY, CDR2 SYGVKD. V lost 0 bases and J 7 bases, leaving 4 bases between the germline ends.

The chain links TRBV6-1 to TRBJ2-1, with TRBD2 matching 7 bases. Germline V lookup: CDR1 MNHNS, CDR2 SASEGT. This CDR3 is built from 14 residues. V dropped 7 bases and J dropped 4; count of bases not matched to a gene: 7. CDR3 in amino acids: CASIREARYNEQFF. Written as DNA, the CDR3 is TGTGCCAGCATCCGGGAGGCCCGTTACAATGAGCAGTTCTTC.

The chain links TRBV30 to TRBJ1-1; 8 nucleotides line up with TRBD1. The ends lost 0 bases at V and 7 bases at J; junction bases unmatched: 10. This CDR3 has 15 amino acids. Germline lookup yields CDR1 GTSNPN and CDR2 SVGIG (reference sequence). DNA for the CDR3: TGTGCCTGGAGTGTACTAGGGCAGGGGGCGAGTGAAGCTTTCTTT. Protein product: CAWSVLGQGASEAFF.

In its sample, this clone was seen once. The chain carries TRBV5-6 and TRBJ1-1; D not certain. CDR1 is SGHDT and CDR2 is YYEEEE in the germline V gene. CDR3 size: 14 residues. The V end was cut by 2 bases, the J end by 1 base, with 9 bases between. The CDR3 region has the DNA TGTGCCAGCAGCTTCTCCCCGGGGAACACTGAAGCTTTCTTT. It specifies CASSFSPGNTEAFF. Full variable domain (rest looked up from reference TRBV5-6 and TRBJ1-1): DAGVTQSPTHLIKTRGQQVTLRCSPKSGHDTVSWYQQALGQGPQFIFQYYEEEERQRGNFPDRFSGHQFPNYSSELNVNALLLGDSALYLCASSFSPGNTEAFFGQGTRLTVV.

This clone was counted once. The chain links TRBV2 to TRBJ1-1; a possible D gene is TRBD1 (6 bases). Trimming cost V 4 bases and J 2 bases, with 11 bases left between them. The CDR3 totals 14 residues. CDR1 SNHLY and CDR2 FYNNEI come from the germline V gene. CDR3 sequence reads: CASSVGRGNTEAFF. In DNA form, the CDR3 reads TGTGCCAGCAGTGTGGGCAGGGGTAACACTGAAGCTTTCTTT.

V gene TRBV4-2 combines with J gene TRBJ2-5, with D possibly being TRBD2 (6 bases). This CDR3 contains 16 residues. The V gene lost 4 bases and the J gene lost 5 bases, with 20 bases spanning the gap. Germline CDR1 LGHNA, CDR2 YNFKEQ. CDR3 DNA sequence: TGTGCCAGCAGCCCCATACCCCCGGGAGCGAGGGAGACCCAGTACTTC. Its protein product is CASSPIPPGARETQYF.

The J gene is TRBJ2-3, the V gene TRBV9, with D perhaps matching TRBD2 (6 bases). Trimming took off 3 bases at V and 0 bases at J, with 14 bases between the two ends. CDR1 is SGDLS, CDR2 YYNGEE, per germline. CDR3 length equals 16 residues. The CDR3 is CASSARGATSTDTQYF. For the CDR3, the DNA is TGTGCCAGCAGCGCACGCGGGGCCACTAGCACAGATACGCAGTATTTT.

The chain combines TRBV6-5 with TRBJ2-2, with no clear D. This CDR3 comprises 12 residues. CDR1 and CDR2 (germline): MNHEY, SVGAGI. The V end lost 5 bases, the J end lost 6 bases, and 7 bases lay between the germline ends. CDR3 amino acids: CASSRTAGELFF. The CDR3 coding sequence is TGTGCCAGCAGTCGAACGGCCGGGGAGCTGTTTTTT.

The V and J genes are TRBV6-1 and TRBJ2-1, with 9 bases fitting TRBD1. Germline loops: CDR1 MNHNS, CDR2 SASEGT. The CDR3 covers 15 residues. The V segment lost 2 bases and the J segment 8 bases; nucleotides outside the gene matches: 7. The CDR3: CASSEWDRVVDEQFF. The DNA of the CDR3 is TGTGCCAGCAGTGAATGGGACAGGGTCGTGGATGAGCAGTTCTTC.

The rearrangement uses TRBV6-5 and TRBJ2-7, with a tentative D call TRBD2 (6 bases). V lost 5 bases and J lost 3, with 11 bases in between. Germline V gives CDR1 MNHEY, CDR2 SVGAGI. CDR3 size: 13 residues. CDR3 residues: CASSPSGVYEQYF. In DNA, the CDR3 is TGTGCCAGCAGTCCCTCGGGGGTCTACGAGCAGTACTTC.

The chain links TRBV7-9 to TRBJ2-1; TRBD1 matches 12 bases. In germline, CDR1 is SEHNR, CDR2 FQNEAQ (reference sequence). This CDR3 comprises 18 residues. After removal of 11 bases from V and 2 bases from J, the junction contained 16 bases not matched to a gene. The CDR3 protein is CASQPGTGGQQPYNEQFF. The CDR3 DNA sequence: TGTGCCTCCCAACCCGGGACAGGGGGCCAACAGCCCTACAATGAGCAGTTCTTC.

The rearrangement links TRBV6-1 to TRBJ1-1, with D unclear. The CDR3 is 13 residues long. CDR1 MNHNS and CDR2 SASEGT come from the germline V gene. Trimming removed 2 bases from V and 1 base from J, with 5 bases in between. CDR3 residues: CASSEFGNTEAFF. DNA of the CDR3: TGTGCCAGCAGTGAATTCGGGAACACTGAAGCTTTCTTT.

The CDR3 reads CASSLEESAYEQYF. The CDR3 coding sequence is TGCGCCAGCAGCTTGGAGGAGTCCGCCTACGAGCAGTACTTC. The chain recombines TRBV5-1 with TRBJ2-7; D not resolved. The germline V gene has CDR1 SGHRS and CDR2 YFSETQ. The CDR3 covers 14 residues. With 0 bases removed from V and 2 bases from J, the gap between germline ends came to 9 bases.

This clone occurred once. V gene TRBV18 combines with J gene TRBJ2-1; 7 positions match TRBD1. The CDR3 contains 15 residues. Germline CDR1 KGHSH, CDR2 LQKENI. Trimming removed 3 bases from V and 1 base from J; junction bases left unmatched: 3. The CDR3 nucleotides read TGTGCCAGCTCACCCTCGGGACAGTCCTACAATGAGCAGTTCTTC. Translated: CASSPSGQSYNEQFF.

This chain links TRBV28 with TRBJ1-5; D unresolved. The CDR3 has 12 amino acids. The germline V gene has CDR1 MDHEN and CDR2 SYDVKM. V was shortened by 6 bases and J by 7 bases, with 10 bases between the two germline ends. CDR3 in amino acids: CASSIRAQPQHF. The DNA for the CDR3 is TGTGCCAGCAGCATACGCGCACAGCCCCAGCATTTT.

This chain joins TRBV19 and TRBJ1-2, with 9 bases matching TRBD1. The V gene end was trimmed by 1 base and the J gene end by 2 bases; junction bases not matched to a gene: 5. The CDR3 is made up of 16 amino acids. Looked up from germline, CDR1 is LNHDA and CDR2 is SQIVND (reference sequence). The DNA of the CDR3 is TGTGCCAGTAGTATAGGAACCGGGACAGGGAACTATGGCTACACCTTC. Translating gives CASSIGTGTGNYGYTF.

The V and J genes are TRBV7-8 and TRBJ2-1; the match to TRBD2 covers 10 bases. Germline V gene data show CDR1 as SGHVS and CDR2 as FQNEAQ. J lost 4 bases, V lost 3 bases, and 15 bases had no gene match. The CDR3 loop spans 19 amino acids. The CDR3 sequence: CASSLPMPAGGIIYNEQFF. The CDR3 region has the DNA TGTGCCAGCAGCTTGCCGATGCCAGCGGGAGGGATAATTTACAATGAGCAGTTCTTC.

This clone has only one observation. The V gene is TRBV5-1, the J gene TRBJ2-5; 7 bases are shared with TRBD2. Germline CDR1 and CDR2: SGHRS and YFSETQ. This CDR3 is built from 15 residues. V shed 1 base, J shed 1 base, and the junction held 4 bases outside the gene matches. The chain's CDR3 is CASSLLGGSQETQYF. Here the CDR3 DNA reads TGCGCCAGCAGCTTGCTGGGAGGGAGCCAAGAGACCCAGTACTTC.

This clone was detected only a few times. The J gene is TRBJ1-1, the V gene TRBV7-3; a possible D gene is TRBD1 (5 bases). CDR1 and CDR2 from the germline V gene are SGHTA and FQGTGA. V was cut by 2 bases and J by 7 bases, with 17 bases left in between. CDR3 length: 15 residues. This chain's CDR3 is CASSLYGPGYVEAFF. As DNA, the CDR3 is TGTGCCAGCAGCTTATACGGTCCAGGGTACGTTGAAGCTTTCTTT.

This rearrangement joins TRBV7-2 to TRBJ2-3; 12 bases are a match to TRBD2. The CDR3 covers 15 residues. CDR1 and CDR2 from the germline V gene are SGHTA and FQGNSA. V trimming: 5 bases; J trimming: 4 bases; junction bases outside the gene matches: 4. In DNA, the CDR3 is TGTGCCAGCAGCCCCGGACTAGCGGGATCAGATACGCAGTATTTT. Encoded protein: CASSPGLAGSDTQYF.

The table lists this clone with a count of one. The V call is TRBV29-1, the J call TRBJ2-7, with 8 bases identical to TRBD2. Germline V CDR1 and CDR2: SQVTM, ANQGSEA. V lost 7 bases, J lost 2 bases, and 7 bases stayed unmatched. The CDR3 spans 13 residues. The CDR3 loop reads CSALSGRAYEQYF. The CDR3 DNA follows: TGCAGCGCCTTAAGCGGGAGAGCCTACGAGCAGTACTTC.

The chain carries TRBV9 and TRBJ2-5; TRBD2 matches at 8 bases. Germline assignment: CDR1 SGDLS and CDR2 YYNGEE. This CDR3 is built from 14 residues. V was pared by 4 bases and J by 5 bases, with 7 bases of the junction left unmatched. CDR3 region: CASSFSPGGETQYF. The CDR3 DNA follows: TGTGCCAGCAGCTTCTCCCCGGGGGGGGAGACCCAGTACTTC.

The genes are TRBV11-2 and TRBJ2-1, with a weak D call TRBD2 (6 bases). CDR3 length equals 13 residues. The germline V gene has CDR1 SGHAT and CDR2 FQNNGV. V was trimmed by 5 bases and J by 7 bases, leaving 12 bases between them. CDR3 residues: CASSLTGTNEQFF. CDR3 in DNA: TGTGCCAGCAGCCTCACCGGGACTAATGAGCAGTTCTTC.

This chain links TRBV13 with TRBJ1-5; perhaps TRBD1 as D (6 bases). CDR3 length: 14 amino acids. Between the trimmed V and J ends, which lost 7 bases and 3 bases, there was a span of 13 bases. The germline V gene has CDR1 PRHDT and CDR2 FYEKMQ (reference sequence). CDR3 coding DNA: TGTGCCAGCACAATCTACAGGGCCAATCAGCCCCAGCATTTT. It encodes CASTIYRANQPQHF.